Sequencing of this T cell receptor (beta chain) was carried out in a study of cytomegalovirus exposure and HLA in healthy donors. General study points: Most TCR sequences were uncommon, yet certain public TCRs appeared in many donors. The only immune exposure information that was available was CMV serostatus.

A multiplex PCR was run with 60 Vbeta primers and 13 Jbeta primers. Clones were sequenced by immunoSEQ multiplex PCR, and TCRdb holds only the in-frame ones, with some missing. Of about 180,000 clones listed, around 75% are singletons. Healthy people donating bone marrow made up the donors. With respect to this clone: Its target is unknown.

Germline V gene lookup returns CDR1 ENHRY and CDR2 SYGVKD. CDR3 length: 15 amino acids. Deletions cut 0 bases from V and 6 bases from J, with 12 bases between. The receptor was isolated from a male donor in good health and CMV-seronegative. Sequencing was carried out using PBMCs. The chain couples TRBV10-3 to TRBJ1-5; maybe TRBD1 (5 bases). As DNA, the CDR3 is TGTGCCATCAGTGAGTCTCAGGGATCTGCTCAGCCCCAGCATTTT. Encoded protein: CAISESQGSAQPQHF.